This entry is about one T cell receptor (beta chain). Its antigen is as yet unknown. The record originates from a study of B cell selection in AIRE deficiency. Regulatory T cells were sorted as CD4+CD25hiCD127low/negative cells. General study points: Shorter CDR3s marked shared Treg sequences, biased toward few non-templated insertions.

Data came from immunoSEQ multiplex PCR; TCRdb stores just in-frame clones and leaves some out. This table has 12,000 to 15,000 clones, 90% to 95% appearing once. The CDR3 runs to 17 residues. Germline V gene data show CDR1 as MNHEY and CDR2 as SMNVEV (reference sequence). Trimming pared 6 bases from V and 2 bases from J, leaving 22 bases between. Sequencing used Tregs sorted from PBMCs. This clonotype originated in a human donor with AIRE deficiency. The J gene is TRBJ1-1, the V gene TRBV27; tentatively, D is TRBD1 (5 bases). The CDR3 DNA is TGTGCCAGCAGCTGGGTAGATCAAAGGGGAAGAAACACTGAAGCTTTCTTT. This translates into CASSWVDQRGRNTEAFF.